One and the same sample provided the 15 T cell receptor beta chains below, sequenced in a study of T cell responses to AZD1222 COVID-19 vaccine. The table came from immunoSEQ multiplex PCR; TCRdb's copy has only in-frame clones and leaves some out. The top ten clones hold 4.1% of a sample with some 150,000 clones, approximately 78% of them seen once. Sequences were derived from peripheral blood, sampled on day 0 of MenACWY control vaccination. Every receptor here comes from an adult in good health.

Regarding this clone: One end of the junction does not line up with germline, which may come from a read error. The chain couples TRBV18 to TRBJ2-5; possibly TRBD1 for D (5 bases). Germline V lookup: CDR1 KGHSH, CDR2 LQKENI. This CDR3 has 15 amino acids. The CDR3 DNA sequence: TGTGCCAGCCCACCGTCGACAGATCAATCAGAGACCCAGTACTTC. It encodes CASPPSTDQSETQYF.

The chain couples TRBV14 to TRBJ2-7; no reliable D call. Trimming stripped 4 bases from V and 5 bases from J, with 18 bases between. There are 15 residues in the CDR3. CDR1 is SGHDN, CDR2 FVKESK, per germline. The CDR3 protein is CASSPASLGSHEQYF. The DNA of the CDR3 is TGTGCCAGCAGCCCCGCCTCGTTGGGTTCCCACGAGCAGTACTTC. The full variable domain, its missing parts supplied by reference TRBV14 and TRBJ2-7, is EAGVTQFPSHSVIEKGQTVTLRCDPISGHDNLYWYRRVMGKEIKFLLHFVKESKQDESGMPNNRFLAERTGGTYSTLKVQPAELEDSGVYFCASSPASLGSHEQYFGPGTRLTVT.

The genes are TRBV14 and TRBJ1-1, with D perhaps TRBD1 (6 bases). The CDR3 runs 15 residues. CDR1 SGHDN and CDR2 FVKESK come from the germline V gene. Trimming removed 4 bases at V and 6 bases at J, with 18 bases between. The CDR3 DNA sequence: TGTGCCAGCAGCCGGCTCCCCAGGGGTTTATCTGAAGCTTTCTTT. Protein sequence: CASSRLPRGLSEAFF.

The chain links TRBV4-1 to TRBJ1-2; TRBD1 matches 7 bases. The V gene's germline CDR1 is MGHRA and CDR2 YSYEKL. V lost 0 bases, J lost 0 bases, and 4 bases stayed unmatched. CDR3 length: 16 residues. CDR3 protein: CASSQDRGTANYGYTF. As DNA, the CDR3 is TGCGCCAGCAGCCAAGATAGGGGGACAGCTAACTATGGCTACACCTTC.

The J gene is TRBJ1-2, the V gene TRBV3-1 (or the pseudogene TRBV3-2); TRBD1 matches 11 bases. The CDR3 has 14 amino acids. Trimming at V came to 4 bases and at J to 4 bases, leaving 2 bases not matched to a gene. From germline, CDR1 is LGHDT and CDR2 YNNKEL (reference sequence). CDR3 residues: CASSPGTGGYGYTF. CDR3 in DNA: TGTGCCAGCAGCCCCGGGACAGGGGGCTATGGCTACACCTTC.

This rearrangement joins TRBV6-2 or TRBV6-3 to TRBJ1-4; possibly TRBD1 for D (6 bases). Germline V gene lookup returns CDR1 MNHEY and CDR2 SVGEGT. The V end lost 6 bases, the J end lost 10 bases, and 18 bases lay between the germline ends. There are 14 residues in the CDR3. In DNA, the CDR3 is TGTGCCAGCAGCTATGAGGGGGAATTAGGAAAACTGTTTTTT. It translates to CASSYEGELGKLFF.

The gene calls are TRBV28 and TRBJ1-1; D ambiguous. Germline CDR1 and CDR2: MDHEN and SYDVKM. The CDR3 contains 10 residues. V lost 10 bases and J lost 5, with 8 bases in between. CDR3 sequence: CAIRGTEAFF. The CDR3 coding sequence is TGTGCCATCCGAGGGACTGAAGCTTTCTTT. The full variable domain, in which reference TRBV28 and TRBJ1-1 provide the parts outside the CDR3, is DVKVTQSSRYLVKRTGEKVFLECVQDMDHENMFWYRQDPGLGLRLIYFSYDVKMKEKGDIPEGYSVSREKKERFSLILESASTNQTSMYLCAIRGTEAFFGQGTRLTVV.

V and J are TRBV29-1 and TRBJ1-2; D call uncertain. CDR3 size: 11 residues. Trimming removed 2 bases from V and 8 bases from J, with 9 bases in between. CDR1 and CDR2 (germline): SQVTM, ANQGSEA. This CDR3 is CSVERDKGYTF. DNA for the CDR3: TGCAGCGTTGAACGCGATAAGGGCTACACCTTC.

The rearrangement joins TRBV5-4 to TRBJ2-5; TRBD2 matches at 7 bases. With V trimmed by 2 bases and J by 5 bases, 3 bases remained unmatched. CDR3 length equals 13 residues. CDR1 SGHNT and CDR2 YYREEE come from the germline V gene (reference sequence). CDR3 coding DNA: TGTGCCAGCAGCTTAGCGGGGCTGGAGACCCAGTACTTC. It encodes CASSLAGLETQYF.

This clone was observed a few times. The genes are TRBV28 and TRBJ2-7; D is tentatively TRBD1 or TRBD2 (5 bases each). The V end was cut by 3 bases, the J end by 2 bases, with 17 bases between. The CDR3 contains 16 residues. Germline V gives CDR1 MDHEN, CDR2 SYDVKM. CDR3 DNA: TGTGCCAGCAGTTTTATCCCCTCCCAGGGAGCCTACGAGCAGTACTTC. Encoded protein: CASSFIPSQGAYEQYF.

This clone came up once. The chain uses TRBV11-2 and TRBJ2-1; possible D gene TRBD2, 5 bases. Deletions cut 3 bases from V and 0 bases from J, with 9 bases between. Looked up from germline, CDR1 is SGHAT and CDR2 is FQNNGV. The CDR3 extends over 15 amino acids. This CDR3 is CASSFEGSSYNEQFF. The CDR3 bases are TGTGCCAGCAGCTTCGAAGGGAGCTCCTACAATGAGCAGTTCTTC.

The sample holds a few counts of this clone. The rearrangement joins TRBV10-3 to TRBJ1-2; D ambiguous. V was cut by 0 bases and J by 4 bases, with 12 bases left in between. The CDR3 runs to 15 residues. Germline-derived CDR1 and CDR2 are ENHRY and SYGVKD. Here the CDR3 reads CAISESAPSGYGYTF. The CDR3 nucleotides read TGTGCCATCAGTGAGTCGGCCCCAAGCGGCTATGGCTACACCTTC.

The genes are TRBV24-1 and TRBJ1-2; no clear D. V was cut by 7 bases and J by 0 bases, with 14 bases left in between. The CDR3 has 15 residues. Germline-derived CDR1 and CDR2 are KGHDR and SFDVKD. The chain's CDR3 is CATSQPYGSNYGYTF. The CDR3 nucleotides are TGTGCCACCAGCCAGCCCTATGGATCTAACTATGGCTACACCTTC.

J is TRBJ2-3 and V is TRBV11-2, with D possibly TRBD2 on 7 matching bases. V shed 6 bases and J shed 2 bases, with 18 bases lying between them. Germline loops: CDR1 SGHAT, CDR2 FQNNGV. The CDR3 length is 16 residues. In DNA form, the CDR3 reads TGTGCCAGCAGTTTTAGGGGGGGGGCCGCCACAGATACGCAGTATTTT. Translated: CASSFRGGAATDTQYF.

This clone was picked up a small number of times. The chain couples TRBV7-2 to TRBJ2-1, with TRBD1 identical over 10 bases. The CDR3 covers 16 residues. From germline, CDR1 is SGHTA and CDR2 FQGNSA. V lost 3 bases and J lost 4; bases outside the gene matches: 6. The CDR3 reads CASSLPGGQGYNEQFF. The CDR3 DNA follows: TGTGCCAGCAGCTTGCCGGGGGGACAGGGGTACAATGAGCAGTTCTTC.